Listed below are T cell receptor beta chains from one sample, sequenced in a study of T cell responses to AZD1222 COVID-19 vaccine. Generated by immunoSEQ multiplex PCR, the TCRdb table keeps only in-frame clones and is missing some. Seen here are roughly 150,000 clones, roughly 89% observed once, and the top ten hold roughly 0.98%. This sample comprised peripheral blood, obtained 28 days after the second AZD1222 dose. The receptors were sampled from an adult who received the AZD1222 COVID-19 vaccine. CDR3s leave out the opening cysteine and the closing phenylalanine or tryptophan.

v_call: TRBV7-2
j_call: TRBJ1-2
cdr3_aa: ASSFLGGTDTNYGYT

v_call: TRBV6-5
j_call: TRBJ1-5
cdr3_aa: ASSYSRNSNQPQH

v_call: TRBV7-8
j_call: TRBJ1-1
cdr3_aa: ASSRGQDEAF

v_call: TRBV10-3
j_call: TRBJ1-1
cdr3_aa: ATLPTGGLEAF

v_call: TRBV7-9
j_call: TRBJ1-1
cdr3_aa: ASSAGIGGEVTNTEAF

v_call: TRBV6-6
j_call: TRBJ2-3
cdr3_aa: ASHRGGGTDTQY

v_call: TRBV10-1
j_call: TRBJ2-3
cdr3_aa: ASSDRASTVDTQY

v_call: TRBV29-1
j_call: TRBJ1-1
cdr3_aa: SVVGTVKAEAF

v_call: TRBV7-9
j_call: TRBJ1-2
cdr3_aa: ASSGQGNYGYT

v_call: TRBV7-2
j_call: TRBJ1-1
cdr3_aa: ASSLVVGRANTEAF

v_call: TRBV3-1/TRBV3-2
j_call: TRBJ2-7
cdr3_aa: ASSQDNIDRGSDEQY

v_call: TRBV11-2
j_call: TRBJ2-3
cdr3_aa: ASSLAGGGAFDTQY

v_call: TRBV6-1
j_call: TRBJ2-5
cdr3_aa: ASSEGSGGAETQY

v_call: TRBV28
j_call: TRBJ2-7
cdr3_aa: ASSSGGSNYEQY

v_call: TRBV4-3
j_call: TRBJ2-5
cdr3_aa: ASSQDPGTGTETQY

v_call: TRBV9
j_call: TRBJ1-2
cdr3_aa: ASSVGAGNGYT

v_call: TRBV7-9
j_call: TRBJ2-7
cdr3_aa: ASSSEGRPHEQY

v_call: TRBV5-5
j_call: TRBJ1-1
cdr3_aa: ASSLGAGLKTEAF

v_call: TRBV6-4
j_call: TRBJ2-1
cdr3_aa: ASSRDSGDRNEQF

v_call: TRBV7-9
j_call: TRBJ1-1
cdr3_aa: ASSLDRAAGNTEAF

v_call: TRBV5-1
j_call: TRBJ1-4
cdr3_aa: ASSPTQATNEKLF

v_call: TRBV11-1
j_call: TRBJ1-3
cdr3_aa: ASSKGDIYSGNTIY

v_call: TRBV10-3
j_call: TRBJ1-1
cdr3_aa: AISESTGNTEAF

v_call: TRBV28
j_call: TRBJ1-5
cdr3_aa: ANPRGGSLQPQH

v_call: TRBV4-2
j_call: TRBJ2-7
cdr3_aa: ASSRTTGVGRYEQY

v_call: TRBV19
j_call: TRBJ2-1
cdr3_aa: ASTPSGYSYNEQF

v_call: TRBV7-8
j_call: TRBJ2-7
cdr3_aa: ASSPDGMGSIYAYEQY

v_call: TRBV6-9
j_call: TRBJ2-5
cdr3_aa: ASSYRRGVAETQY

v_call: TRBV6-4
j_call: TRBJ2-1
cdr3_aa: ASSEEPGAYNEQF

v_call: TRBV19
j_call: TRBJ1-1
cdr3_aa: ASSRDTYMNTEAF

v_call: TRBV29-1
j_call: TRBJ1-1
cdr3_aa: SAEGQGMNTEAF

v_call: TRBV23-1
j_call: TRBJ1-5
cdr3_aa: ASQRTQGQPLPQH

v_call: TRBV3-1/TRBV3-2
j_call: TRBJ2-7
cdr3_aa: ASSQEGTPSYEQY

v_call: TRBV6-5
j_call: TRBJ1-1
cdr3_aa: ASISRRGTNTEAF

v_call: TRBV5-4
j_call: TRBJ2-3
cdr3_aa: ASSPRQGERY

v_call: TRBV19
j_call: TRBJ1-5
cdr3_aa: ASSMGGYSNQPQH

v_call: TRBV4-1
j_call: TRBJ1-1
cdr3_aa: ASSQDRGIVNTEAF

v_call: TRBV30
j_call: TRBJ1-1
cdr3_aa: AWKGGGSDTAEAF

v_call: TRBV27
j_call: TRBJ1-6
cdr3_aa: ASSLGGPSGTLH

v_call: TRBV5-1
j_call: TRBJ2-3
cdr3_aa: ASSVQLGGSTDTQY

v_call: TRBV7-9
j_call: TRBJ2-7
cdr3_aa: ASSPSRPGSSYEQY

v_call: TRBV30
j_call: TRBJ1-1
cdr3_aa: AWSVKGMNTEAF

v_call: TRBV6-5
j_call: TRBJ1-4
cdr3_aa: ASYEEGRSNEKLF

v_call: TRBV11-2
j_call: TRBJ1-2
cdr3_aa: ASSLAGLYGYT

v_call: TRBV7-2
j_call: TRBJ1-6
cdr3_aa: ASSYSGGENSPLH

v_call: TRBV19
j_call: TRBJ1-1
cdr3_aa: ASSFPGGATEAF

v_call: TRBV29-1
j_call: TRBJ1-2
cdr3_aa: SSRDPFDGYT

v_call: TRBV4-2
j_call: TRBJ2-3
cdr3_aa: ASSQERTRGADTQY

v_call: TRBV3-1/TRBV3-2
j_call: TRBJ2-7
cdr3_aa: ASSQEMGSYEQY

v_call: TRBV7-6
j_call: TRBJ1-5
cdr3_aa: ASSLAQGPNQPQH

v_call: TRBV4-1
j_call: TRBJ1-4
cdr3_aa: ASSHWTGANEKLF

v_call: TRBV19
j_call: TRBJ2-1
cdr3_aa: ATRVWGASYNEQF

v_call: TRBV7-9
j_call: TRBJ2-4
cdr3_aa: ASSSTGVGGKNIQY

v_call: TRBV15
j_call: TRBJ1-5
cdr3_aa: ATSRVKAGPRWPQH

v_call: TRBV10-2
j_call: TRBJ1-5
cdr3_aa: ASSEQGDQPQH

v_call: TRBV19
j_call: TRBJ1-1
cdr3_aa: ASSTPGYTEAF

v_call: TRBV5-1
j_call: TRBJ1-3
cdr3_aa: ASSLEGHSGNTIY

v_call: TRBV7-2
j_call: TRBJ2-1
cdr3_aa: ASSTQAGWDNEQF

v_call: TRBV13
j_call: TRBJ2-7
cdr3_aa: ASSLGGTSFEQY

v_call: TRBV25-1
j_call: TRBJ1-4
cdr3_aa: ASSDRTTNEKLF